The present entry profiles one TCR beta chain with its context. The antigen is undetermined. Sequencing used immunoSEQ multiplex PCR; TCRdb keeps in-frame clones, though not all of them. The sample yields 55,000 to 80,000 clones, roughly nine tenths seen once. This entry comes from a study of OX40 agonist ivuxolimab in advanced cancers. The germline CDR1 and CDR2 sequences are SNHLY and FYNNEI. Trimming took 6 bases from V and 0 from J, leaving 11 bases between them. CDR3 length equals 15 residues. Study-wide findings and caveats: More expanded clones were seen, on average, in CD8+ T cells than in CD4+.

The receptor was isolated from an adult with an advanced solid tumor such as melanoma, head and neck, liver or kidney cancer. V and J are TRBV2 and TRBJ1-4; D is perhaps TRBD1 (5 bases). The sequencing used CD4+ or CD8+ T cells sorted from blood, collected in a trial of the OX40 agonist ivuxolimab. CDR3 loop: CASRETATTNEKLFF. CDR3 DNA: TGTGCCAGCAGAGAGACAGCCACAACTAATGAAAAACTGTTTTTT.